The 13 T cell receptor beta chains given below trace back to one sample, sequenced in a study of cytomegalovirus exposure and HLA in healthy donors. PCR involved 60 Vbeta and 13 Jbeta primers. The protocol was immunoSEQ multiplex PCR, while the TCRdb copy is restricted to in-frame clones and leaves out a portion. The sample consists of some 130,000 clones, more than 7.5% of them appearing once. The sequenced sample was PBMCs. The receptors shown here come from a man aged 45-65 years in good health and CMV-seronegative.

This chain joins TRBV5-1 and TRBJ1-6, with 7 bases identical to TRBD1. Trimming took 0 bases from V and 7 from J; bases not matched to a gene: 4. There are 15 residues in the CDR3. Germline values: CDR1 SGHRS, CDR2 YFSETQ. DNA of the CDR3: TGCGCCAGCAGCTTGGCAACAGGGGACAATTCACCCCTCCACTTT. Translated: CASSLATGDNSPLHF.

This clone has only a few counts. The CDR3 bases are TGTGCCAGCAGCTCACAGGGACTAGCGGTCCAAGAGACCCAGTACTTC. It is translated as CASSSQGLAVQETQYF. This chain links TRBV5-4 with TRBJ2-5, with 11 bases matching TRBD2. V lost 3 bases and J lost 1; bases outside the gene matches: 5. The CDR3 is 16 amino acids. The germline V gene encodes CDR1 SGHNT and CDR2 YYREEE (reference sequence).

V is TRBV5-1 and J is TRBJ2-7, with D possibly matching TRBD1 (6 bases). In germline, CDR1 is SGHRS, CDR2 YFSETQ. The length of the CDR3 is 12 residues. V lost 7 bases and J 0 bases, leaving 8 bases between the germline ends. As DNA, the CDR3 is TGCGCCAGCCGGGACACCTCCTACGAGCAGTACTTC. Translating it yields CASRDTSYEQYF.

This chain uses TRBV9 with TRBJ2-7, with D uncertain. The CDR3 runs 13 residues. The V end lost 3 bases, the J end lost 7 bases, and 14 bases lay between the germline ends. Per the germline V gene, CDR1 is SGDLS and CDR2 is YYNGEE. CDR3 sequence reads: CASSADNWWEQYF. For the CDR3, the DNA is TGTGCCAGCAGCGCCGATAACTGGTGGGAGCAGTACTTC.

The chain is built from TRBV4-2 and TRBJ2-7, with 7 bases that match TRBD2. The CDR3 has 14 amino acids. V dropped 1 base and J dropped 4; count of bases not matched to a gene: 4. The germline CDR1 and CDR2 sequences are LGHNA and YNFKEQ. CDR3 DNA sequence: TGTGCCAGCAGCCAAGCACCTAGCGGATACGAGCAGTACTTC. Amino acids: CASSQAPSGYEQYF.

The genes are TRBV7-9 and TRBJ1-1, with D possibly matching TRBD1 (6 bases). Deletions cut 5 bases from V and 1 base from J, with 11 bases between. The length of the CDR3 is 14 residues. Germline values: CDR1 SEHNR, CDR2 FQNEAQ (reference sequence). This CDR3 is CASSLPQGNTEAFF. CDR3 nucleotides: TGTGCCAGCAGCCTACCACAGGGGAACACTGAAGCTTTCTTT.

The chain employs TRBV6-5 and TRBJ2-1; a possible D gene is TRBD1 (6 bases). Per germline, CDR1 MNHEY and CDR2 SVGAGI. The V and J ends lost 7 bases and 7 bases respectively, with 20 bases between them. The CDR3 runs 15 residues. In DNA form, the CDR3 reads TGTGCCAGCACCTCCCTTGGGGGCGCACAAAATGAGCAGTTCTTC. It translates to CASTSLGGAQNEQFF.

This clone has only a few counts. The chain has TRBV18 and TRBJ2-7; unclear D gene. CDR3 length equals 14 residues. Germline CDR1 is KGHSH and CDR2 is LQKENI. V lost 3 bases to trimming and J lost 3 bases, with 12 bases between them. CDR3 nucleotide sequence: TGTGCCAGCTCACCCCCGCACCGAGACTACGAGCAGTACTTC. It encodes CASSPPHRDYEQYF.

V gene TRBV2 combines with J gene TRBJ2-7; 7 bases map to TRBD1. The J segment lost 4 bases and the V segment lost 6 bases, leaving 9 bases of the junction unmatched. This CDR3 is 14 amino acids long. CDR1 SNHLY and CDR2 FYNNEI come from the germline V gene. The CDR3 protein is CASRLETGKYEQYF. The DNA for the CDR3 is TGTGCCAGCAGGTTAGAGACAGGGAAGTACGAGCAGTACTTC.

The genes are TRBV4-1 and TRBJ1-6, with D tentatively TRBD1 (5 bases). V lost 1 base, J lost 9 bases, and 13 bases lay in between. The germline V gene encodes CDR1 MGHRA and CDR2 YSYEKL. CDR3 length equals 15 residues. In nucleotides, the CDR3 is TGCGCCAGCAGCCAAGCCGCGGGGGTAGGTTCACCCCTCCACTTT. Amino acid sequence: CASSQAAGVGSPLHF.

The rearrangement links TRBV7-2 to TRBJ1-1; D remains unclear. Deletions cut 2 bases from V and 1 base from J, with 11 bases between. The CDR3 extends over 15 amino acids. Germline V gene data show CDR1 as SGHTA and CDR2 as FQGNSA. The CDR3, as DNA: TGTGCCAGCAGCTTAACCCCCCAACAGAACACTGAAGCTTTCTTT. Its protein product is CASSLTPQQNTEAFF.

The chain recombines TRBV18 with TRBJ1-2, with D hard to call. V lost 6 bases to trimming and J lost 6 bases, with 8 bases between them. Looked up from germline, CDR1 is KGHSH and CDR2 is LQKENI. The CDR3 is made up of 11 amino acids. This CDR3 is CASSSGDGYTF. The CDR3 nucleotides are TGTGCCAGCTCCAGCGGGGATGGCTACACCTTC.

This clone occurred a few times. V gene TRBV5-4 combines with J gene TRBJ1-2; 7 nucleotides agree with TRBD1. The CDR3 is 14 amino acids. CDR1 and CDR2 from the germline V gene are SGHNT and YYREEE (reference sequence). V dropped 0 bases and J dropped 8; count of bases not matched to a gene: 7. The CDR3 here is CASSLGTGNGGYTF. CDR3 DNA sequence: TGTGCCAGCAGCTTGGGGACAGGTAATGGCGGCTACACCTTC.